This TCR beta chain came from a study of blood T cell repertoires in COVID-19. CDR1 MDHEN and CDR2 SYDVKM come from the germline V gene. Trimming removed 7 bases from V and 2 bases from J, with 15 bases in between. The CDR3 spans 14 residues. As handled by the study authors: Estimation of nucleated cell counts relied on the amplification of reference gene primers. Clones were read by immunoSEQ multiplex PCR, and TCRdb kept only the in-frame ones, dropping some. The V and J calls and the clone size are those of that table, but D and trimming were determined from the DNA. Among more than 200,000 clones listed, around 88% were seen once.

The clonotype comes from a woman aged 25 to 45 with COVID-19, enrolled during active disease. The sample comprised peripheral blood. The chain uses TRBV28 and TRBJ2-7, with a weak D call TRBD2 (5 bases). The CDR3 coding sequence is TGTGCCAGCATCGATCCGGGGAGACCCTACGAGCAGTACTTC. It yields the protein CASIDPGRPYEQYF.